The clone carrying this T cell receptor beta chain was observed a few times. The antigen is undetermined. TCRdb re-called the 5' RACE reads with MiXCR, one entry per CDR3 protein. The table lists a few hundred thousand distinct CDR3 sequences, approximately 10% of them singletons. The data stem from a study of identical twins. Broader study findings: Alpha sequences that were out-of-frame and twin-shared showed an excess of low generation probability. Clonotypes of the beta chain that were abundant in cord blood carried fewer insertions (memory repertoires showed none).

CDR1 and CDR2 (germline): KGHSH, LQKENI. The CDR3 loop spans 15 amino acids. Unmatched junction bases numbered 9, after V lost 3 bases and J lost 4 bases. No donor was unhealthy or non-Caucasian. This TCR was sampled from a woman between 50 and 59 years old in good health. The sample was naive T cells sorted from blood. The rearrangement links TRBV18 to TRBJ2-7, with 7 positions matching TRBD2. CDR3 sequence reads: CASSPPGLPGYEQYF. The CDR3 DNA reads TGTGCCAGCTCACCGCCGGGACTACCAGGGTACGAGCAGTACTTC.